These 32 T cell receptor beta chains share one sample of origin, sequenced in a study of blood T cell repertoires in COVID-19. TCRdb's copy holds only in-frame clones and misses some; the assay was immunoSEQ multiplex PCR. The data contain 70,000 or so clones, about 80% of them seen just once; the ten biggest clones take up 35% to 45%. Sequencing used peripheral blood. These receptor sequences come from a woman aged 70-85 years with acute or convalescent COVID-19.

This chain joins TRBV2 and TRBJ1-5, with 7 bases fitting TRBD1. Trimming cost V 6 bases and J 8 bases; bases outside gene matches: 10. This CDR3 spans 14 amino acids. CDR1 is SNHLY and CDR2 is FYNNEI in the germline V gene. Here the CDR3 DNA reads TGTGCCAGCAGCCTCGACAGGGTGAGGGAGCCCCAGCATTTT. It codes for CASSLDRVREPQHF.

With regard to this clone: Given a much more abundant clone one base away, this may be a read error. Other DNA sequences in the sample encode the same CDR3. The chain is built from TRBV27 and TRBJ1-2, with 7 bases identical to TRBD1. Trimming took 4 bases from V and 5 from J; bases not matched to a gene: 19. Germline V lookup: CDR1 MNHEY, CDR2 SMNVEV (reference sequence). The CDR3 has 18 amino acids. CDR3 nucleotides: TGTGCCAGCAGTTCCCCAACCCTCTTGACGACAGGGCGATATGGCTACACCTTC. This encodes CASSSPTLLTTGRYGYTF.

This sequence joins TRBV2 and TRBJ1-4; 7 bases are shared with TRBD1. Germline V CDR1 and CDR2: SNHLY, FYNNEI. The CDR3 runs 14 residues. Trimming cost V 5 bases and J 4 bases; bases outside gene matches: 4. Here the CDR3 reads CASSNTGVNEKLFF. The CDR3 DNA reads TGTGCCAGCAGTAATACAGGGGTTAATGAAAAACTGTTTTTT.

This rearrangement joins TRBV5-4 to TRBJ1-1, with TRBD1 as a possible D gene (5 bases). Trimming removed 1 base at V and 1 base at J, with 8 bases between. This CDR3 is 14 amino acids long. The germline V gene encodes CDR1 SGHNT and CDR2 YYREEE (reference sequence). The CDR3 DNA reads as TGTGCCAGCAGCTTGAGACAGCCGAACACTGAAGCTTTCTTT. Its translation is CASSLRQPNTEAFF. The full variable domain, its missing parts supplied by reference TRBV5-4 and TRBJ1-1, is ETGVTQSPTHLIKTRGQQVTLRCSSQSGHNTVSWYQQALGQGPQFIFQYYREEENGRGNFPPRFSGLQFPNYSSELNVNALELDDSALYLCASSLRQPNTEAFFGQGTRLTVV.

The table lists this clone with a count of one. The same CDR3 is also encoded by other DNA sequences in this sample. CDR3 region: CASSPGEYEQYF. Written as DNA, the CDR3 is TGTGCCAGCAGCCCGGGGGAATACGAGCAGTACTTC. V is TRBV7-8 and J is TRBJ2-7; weak D call: TRBD2 (6 bases). Trimming shortened V by 5 bases and J by 4 bases, and 9 bases separated the two germline ends. The CDR3 spans 12 residues. Germline CDR1 reads SGHVS; CDR2 reads FQNEAQ. The complete variable domain, with remaining parts taken from reference TRBV7-8 and TRBJ2-7, reads GAGVSQSPRYKVAKRGQDVALRCDPISGHVSLFWYQQALGQGPEFLTYFQNEAQLDKSGLPSDRFFAERPEGSVSTLKIQRTQQEDSAVYLCASSPGEYEQYFGPGTRLTVT.

This sequence joins TRBV19 and TRBJ2-1, with D maybe TRBD2 (5 bases). The CDR3 spans 15 residues. Germline V gene lookup returns CDR1 LNHDA and CDR2 SQIVND (reference sequence). The V and J ends lost 4 bases and 6 bases respectively, with 16 bases between them. This CDR3 is CASSTKGGRGNEQFF. The CDR3, as DNA: TGTGCCAGTAGTACCAAAGGAGGAAGAGGCAATGAGCAGTTCTTC.

This chain links TRBV2 with TRBJ1-5; a weak D match, TRBD1 (5 bases). The CDR3 length is 14 residues. V was trimmed by 5 bases and J by 5 bases, leaving 13 bases between them. Germline V gene sequence: CDR1 SNHLY, CDR2 FYNNEI. The CDR3 region has the DNA TGTGCCAGCAGTCCTGACAGTTTGTATCAGCCCCAGCATTTT. Its protein product is CASSPDSLYQPQHF.

The genes are TRBV6-6 and TRBJ1-5; TRBD1 agrees at 8 bases. J gave up 4 bases and V 5 bases, and 4 bases lay outside the gene matches. Germline V gene sequence: CDR1 MNHNY, CDR2 SVGAGI (reference sequence). CDR3 length equals 14 residues. Here the CDR3 reads CASSGQGRNQPQHF. CDR3 in DNA: TGTGCCAGCAGTGGACAGGGCCGGAATCAGCCCCAGCATTTT.

This chain joins TRBV28 and TRBJ2-3; 7 bases fit TRBD2. The V gene's germline CDR1 is MDHEN and CDR2 SYDVKM. The length of the CDR3 is 14 residues. V shed 4 bases and J 10 bases; nucleotides not matched to a gene: 11. The CDR3 region has the DNA TGTGCCAGCAGTTCCCCTTGGCGGGAGAAGGCGCAGTATTTT. Translated, it gives CASSSPWREKAQYF.

This clone was counted only a few times. V gene TRBV2 combines with J gene TRBJ1-3; 7 bases are shared with TRBD1. The CDR3 covers 15 residues. Germline CDR1 SNHLY, CDR2 FYNNEI. The V gene end was trimmed by 5 bases and the J gene end by 4 bases; junction bases not matched to a gene: 8. The DNA of the CDR3 is TGTGCCAGCAGTCGATTACAGGGGACGGGAAACACCATATATTTT. Translation: CASSRLQGTGNTIYF.

The rearrangement links TRBV11-2 to TRBJ2-1; 9 nucleotides align to TRBD2. CDR3 size: 16 residues. Looked up from germline, CDR1 is SGHAT and CDR2 is FQNNGV. After removal of 0 bases from V and 6 bases from J, the junction contained 6 bases not matched to a gene. The CDR3 loop is CASSLDPAGGFNEQFF. CDR3 in DNA: TGTGCCAGCAGCTTAGATCCAGCGGGGGGTTTCAATGAGCAGTTCTTC.

The V and J genes are TRBV6-1 and TRBJ1-1; possibly TRBD1 for D (6 bases). The CDR3 is 11 residues long. Deletions cut 6 bases from V and 7 bases from J, with 9 bases between. Germline loops: CDR1 MNHNS, CDR2 SASEGT. The DNA of the CDR3 is TGTGCCAGCAGCCCGGACAGTGAAGCTTTCTTT. This sequence encodes CASSPDSEAFF.

The CDR3: CASRTGGHTYGYTF. For the CDR3, the DNA is TGCGCCAGCAGGACAGGGGGCCACACCTATGGCTACACCTTC. This sequence joins TRBV23-1 and TRBJ1-2; 10 bases are a match to TRBD1. TRBV23-1 is identified as an open reading frame with a role that is uncertain. This CDR3 spans 14 amino acids. J was trimmed by 4 bases and V by 6 bases; bases with no gene match: 5.

V gene TRBV12-3 or TRBV12-4 combines with J gene TRBJ1-1; D is possibly TRBD1 (6 bases). Trimming left V 4 bases short and J 7 bases short, with 10 bases between. This CDR3 is 12 amino acids long. In DNA, the CDR3 is TGTGCCAGCAGTTACTACAGGGATGAAGCTTTCTTT. Translation gives CASSYYRDEAFF.

This chain uses TRBV7-8 with TRBJ2-3; 9 bases align to TRBD1. There are 14 residues in the CDR3. The germline V gene has CDR1 SGHVS and CDR2 FQNEAQ. Germline trimming cut 5 bases from V and 6 bases from J; bases unmatched to any gene: 6. The CDR3 protein is CASSIRDRVDTQYF. The CDR3 nucleotides read TGTGCCAGCAGCATCCGGGACAGGGTCGATACGCAGTATTTT.

The J gene is TRBJ2-1, the V gene TRBV5-1; the match to TRBD1 covers 7 bases. This CDR3 spans 15 amino acids. Germline values: CDR1 SGHRS, CDR2 YFSETQ. V shed 0 bases, J shed 9 bases, and the junction held 9 bases outside the gene matches. The CDR3 here is CASSLARTGSIEQFF. The CDR3, as DNA: TGCGCCAGCAGCTTGGCTAGGACAGGTTCGATTGAGCAGTTCTTC.

This chain connects TRBV28 to TRBJ2-1, with 7 bases fitting TRBD2. J lost 7 bases, V lost 5 bases, and 14 bases had no gene match. This CDR3 has 16 residues. Germline-derived CDR1 and CDR2 are MDHEN and SYDVKM. Written as DNA, the CDR3 is TGTGCCAGCAGTCCACAGCTGGCGGGAGTGGTTAATGAGCAGTTCTTC. Protein product: CASSPQLAGVVNEQFF.

The table lists this clone with a count of one. This same CDR3 is encoded by further DNA sequences in the sample. This chain connects TRBV3-1 (or the pseudogene TRBV3-2) to TRBJ2-7; weak D call: TRBD2 (7 bases). Trimming took off 3 bases at V and 1 base at J, with 13 bases between the two ends. The V gene's germline CDR1 is LGHDT and CDR2 YNNKEL (reference sequence). The CDR3 is 15 residues long. In nucleotides, the CDR3 is TGTGCCAGCAGCCAGGGGGGCGGGAGATCCTACGAGCAGTACTTC. Translated, it gives CASSQGGGRSYEQYF.

The sample holds a few counts of this clone. The chain recombines TRBV29-1 with TRBJ2-7; a weak D match, TRBD2 (7 bases). Between the trimmed V and J ends, which lost 5 bases and 3 bases, there was a span of 20 bases. CDR1 SQVTM and CDR2 ANQGSEA come from the germline V gene. CDR3 length equals 15 residues. The CDR3 DNA reads as TGCAGCGTTACTATCTGGAGAGGGGGGGACTACGAGCAGTACTTC. It is translated as CSVTIWRGGDYEQYF.

This rearrangement joins TRBV6-6 to TRBJ2-2; no clear D gene. Germline CDR1 reads MNHNY; CDR2 reads SVGAGI (reference sequence). The CDR3 length is 14 residues. V was trimmed by 7 bases and J by 2 bases, leaving 11 bases between them. This CDR3 reads CASNLQTNTGELFF. For the CDR3, the DNA is TGTGCCAGCAATTTGCAGACTAACACCGGGGAGCTGTTTTTT.

The chain combines TRBV5-5 with TRBJ2-2, with D possibly being TRBD2 (6 bases). V was clipped by 4 bases and J by 7 bases, with 20 bases between them. Per germline, CDR1 SGHKS and CDR2 YYEKEE (reference sequence). The CDR3 loop spans 16 amino acids. The CDR3 protein is CASSPSLAPPGGELFF. CDR3 nucleotide sequence: TGTGCCAGCAGCCCCTCACTAGCCCCCCCGGGCGGGGAGCTGTTTTTT.

The chain has TRBV27 and TRBJ1-2; D is possibly TRBD1 (6 bases). V was shortened by 1 base and J by 0 bases, with 12 bases between the two germline ends. The CDR3 is 16 residues long. CDR1 and CDR2 (germline): MNHEY, SMNVEV (reference sequence). In nucleotides, the CDR3 is TGTGCCAGCAGTTTATTGTCAGGGGCTACTAACTATGGCTACACCTTC. It specifies CASSLLSGATNYGYTF.

V and J are TRBV11-2 and TRBJ1-6; no firm D call. Germline V gene data show CDR1 as SGHAT and CDR2 as FQNNGV. The CDR3 totals 15 residues. V was pared by 3 bases and J by 0 bases, with 6 bases between. CDR3 in amino acids: CASSLGSSYNSPLHF. CDR3 DNA sequence: TGTGCCAGCAGCTTGGGGAGCTCCTATAATTCACCCCTCCACTTT. The full variable domain, rest sourced from reference TRBV11-2 and TRBJ1-6, is EAGVAQSPRYKIIEKRQSVAFWCNPISGHATLYWYQQILGQGPKLLIQFQNNGVVDDSQLPKDRFSAERLKGVDSTLKIQPAKLEDSAVYLCASSLGSSYNSPLHFGNGTRLTVT.

The gene calls are TRBV7-2 and TRBJ2-2; D not certain. The germline CDR1 and CDR2 sequences are SGHTA and FQGNSA. This CDR3 region has 13 residues. The ends were cut back, 0 bases at V and 5 bases at J, with 4 bases in the middle. This CDR3 is CASSLAQTGELFF. The CDR3 DNA is TGTGCCAGCAGCTTAGCCCAGACCGGGGAGCTGTTTTTT.

The gene calls are TRBV28 and TRBJ1-2; D perhaps matches TRBD1 (5 bases). Germline V CDR1 and CDR2: MDHEN, SYDVKM. The CDR3 sequence is 14 residues long. V shed 10 bases and J shed 3 bases, with 18 bases lying between them. CDR3 sequence: CAIAFGGGDYGYTF. The CDR3 DNA reads as TGTGCCATCGCCTTTGGGGGAGGGGACTATGGCTACACCTTC.

The chain couples TRBV3-1 (or the pseudogene TRBV3-2) to TRBJ2-2; no clear D. V was shortened by 4 bases and J by 7 bases, with 7 bases between the two germline ends. From germline, CDR1 is LGHDT and CDR2 YNNKEL (reference sequence). This CDR3 spans 12 amino acids. The CDR3, as DNA: TGTGCCAGCAGCCCCCGGTTCGGGGAGCTGTTTTTT. Translated: CASSPRFGELFF.

This chain joins TRBV9 and TRBJ2-7; 9 bases fit TRBD2. Losses at the gene ends were 3 bases for V and 6 bases for J; bases not matched to a gene: 7. The CDR3 length is 14 residues. Germline assignment: CDR1 SGDLS and CDR2 YYNGEE. As DNA, the CDR3 is TGTGCCAGCAGCGCCAGCGGGGGGCGAGGCGAGCAGTACTTC. This codes for CASSASGGRGEQYF.

This clone was seen a single time. The chain recombines TRBV27 with TRBJ1-5, with 9 bases identical to TRBD1. Losses at the gene ends were 7 bases for V and 6 bases for J; bases not matched to a gene: 7. This CDR3 spans 14 amino acids. Per the germline V gene, CDR1 is MNHEY and CDR2 is SMNVEV (reference sequence). In DNA form, the CDR3 reads TGTGCCAGCACCCTGACAGGGGGAAGTCAGCCCCAGCATTTT. Translating it yields CASTLTGGSQPQHF.

V gene TRBV13 combines with J gene TRBJ2-7, with D tentatively TRBD2 (5 bases). Looked up from germline, CDR1 is PRHDT and CDR2 is FYEKMQ (reference sequence). Between the trimmed V and J ends, which lost 4 bases and 6 bases, there was a span of 19 bases. This CDR3 spans 15 amino acids. In DNA form, the CDR3 reads TGTGCCAGCAGCTCTAGGACTCCCCTAAGGTCCGAGCAGTACTTC. Its translation is CASSSRTPLRSEQYF. The complete variable domain, with remaining parts taken from reference TRBV13 and TRBJ2-7, reads AAGVIQSPRHLIKEKRETATLKCYPIPRHDTVYWYQQGPGQDPQFLISFYEKMQSDKGSIPDRFSAQQFSDYHSELNMSSLELGDSALYFCASSSRTPLRSEQYFGPGTRLTVT.

The chain has TRBV11-2 and TRBJ2-5; D call uncertain. The length of the CDR3 is 15 residues. V was trimmed by 5 bases and J by 2 bases, leaving 15 bases between them. CDR1 is SGHAT and CDR2 is FQNNGV in the germline V gene. The CDR3 reads CASSRVVATQETQYF. The CDR3 bases are TGTGCCAGCAGCCGAGTCGTCGCGACACAAGAGACCCAGTACTTC.

The rearrangement uses TRBV7-8 and TRBJ1-3, with D tentatively TRBD1 (6 bases). CDR1 is SGHVS, CDR2 FQNEAQ, per germline. CDR3 length: 14 amino acids. V shed 1 base and J shed 4 bases, with 8 bases lying between them. The CDR3 region is CASSLGGHGNTIYF. The CDR3 bases are TGTGCCAGCAGCTTAGGGGGGCACGGAAACACCATATATTTT.

The rearrangement joins TRBV7-2 to TRBJ2-7; 10 bases are shared with TRBD1. Germline CDR1 SGHTA, CDR2 FQGNSA. J lost 4 bases, V lost 2 bases, and 17 bases had no gene match. The CDR3 has 19 amino acids. The CDR3 DNA is TGTGCCAGCAGCTTATCTTCCAGTCCAGGGACAGGGGCCACTTACGAGCAGTACTTC. The encoded protein is CASSLSSSPGTGATYEQYF.